A selection of T cell receptor beta chains follows, all from one sample in a study of PD-1 blockade in mismatch repair-deficient tumors. This table comes from immunoSEQ multiplex PCR, and its TCRdb copy is limited to in-frame clones, with some not included. Of about 22,000 clones listed, approximately 84% were seen once; the top ten hold 15% to 20%. The specimen comprised peripheral blood, sampled 2 weeks after starting pembrolizumab. These receptors originate from an adult with mismatch repair-deficient cancer. CDR3s include the opening cysteine and the closing phenylalanine or tryptophan. The D gene is left open where the match is weak. Expanded clones get a size class; other rows say once, few or many, or leave the size out.

J,V,D,size,CDR3,DNA
TRBJ1-3,TRBV5-4,.,.,CASSLGRDGNTIYF,TGTGCCAGCAGCTTGGGAAGGGACGGAAACACCATATATTTT
TRBJ2-7,TRBV12-2,.,.,CARFWRDGPYEQYF,TGTGCAAGGTTCTGGCGGGACGGACCCTACGAGCAGTACTTC
TRBJ2-7,TRBV28,.,.,CASSFANTYEQYF,TGTGCCAGCAGTTTCGCGAACACCTACGAGCAGTACTTC
TRBJ2-3,TRBV28,TRBD1,.,CASSFARGSTDTQYF,TGTGCCAGCAGTTTCGCCAGGGGGAGCACAGATACGCAGTATTTT
TRBJ1-1,TRBV30,TRBD1,.,CAWSLDPTGLNTEAFF,TGTGCCTGGAGCCTAGACCCGACAGGGTTGAACACTGAAGCTTTCTTT
TRBJ2-7,TRBV10-3,.,.,CATRPVDLYEQYF,TGTGCCACAAGGCCGGTTGACCTTTACGAGCAGTACTTC
TRBJ2-7,TRBV13,.,.,CASSKTGTNNYEQYF,TGTGCCAGCAGCAAGACCGGGACAAACAACTACGAGCAGTACTTC
TRBJ1-5,TRBV27,.,few,CASRGDYNQPQHF,TGTGCCAGCAGGGGAGATTACAATCAGCCCCAGCATTTT
TRBJ2-7,TRBV7-2,.,.,CASSLGGLQYEQYF,TGTGCCAGCAGCTTAGGCGGGCTTCAATACGAGCAGTACTTC
TRBJ2-7,TRBV19,.,.,CASSIGAEQYF,TGTGCCAGTAGTATAGGGGCTGAGCAGTACTTC
TRBJ2-1,TRBV19,.,.,CASNPRGNYNEQFF,TGTGCCAGTAACCCCCGGGGAAATTACAATGAGCAGTTCTTC
TRBJ2-1,TRBV18,TRBD2,.,CASSPPTSGLYNEQFF,TGTGCCAGCTCACCACCGACTAGCGGCCTATACAATGAGCAGTTCTTC
TRBJ1-5,TRBV19,.,once,CASSIGQGFNQPQHF,TGTGCCAGTAGTATCGGCCAGGGGTTCAATCAGCCCCAGCATTTT
TRBJ2-2,TRBV7-3,.,.,CASSLNSGMSGTGELFF,TGTGCCAGCAGCTTAAATTCCGGCATGTCGGGTACCGGGGAGCTGTTTTTT
TRBJ2-1,TRBV11-3,TRBD2,.,CASTLGGLAAREQFF,TGTGCCAGCACCTTAGGGGGACTAGCAGCGCGTGAGCAGTTCTTC
TRBJ2-3,TRBV27,TRBD2,.,CASSRIAGGPPDTQYF,TGTGCCAGCAGTCGAATAGCGGGAGGGCCGCCAGATACGCAGTATTTT
TRBJ2-1,TRBV23-1,TRBD2,.,CASSQSGAGAWNEQFF,TGCGCCAGCAGTCAATCAGGAGCGGGAGCTTGGAATGAGCAGTTCTTC
TRBJ2-2,TRBV7-2,TRBD1,.,CASSLGLMDRGRTGELFF,TGTGCCAGCAGCTTGGGCCTTATGGACAGGGGGCGGACCGGGGAGCTGTTTTTT
TRBJ2-3,TRBV6-1,.,.,CASSELLGRGGTDTQYF,TGTGCCAGCAGTGAACTTCTAGGCAGGGGAGGAACAGATACGCAGTATTTT
TRBJ1-2,TRBV5-4,.,few,CASSFGEKYGYTF,TGTGCCAGCAGCTTCGGGGAGAAGTATGGCTACACCTTC
TRBJ1-1,TRBV2,TRBD1,.,CASSSGGNTEAFF,TGTGCCAGCAGTTCAGGGGGGAACACTGAAGCTTTCTTT
TRBJ1-3,TRBV6-6,.,.,CASSYQPGSGNTIYF,TGTGCCAGCAGTTATCAGCCGGGGTCTGGAAACACCATATATTTT
TRBJ2-7,TRBV2,.,few,CASSQDFGEQYF,TGTGCCAGCAGTCAGGACTTTGGCGAGCAGTACTTC
TRBJ2-5,TRBV4-2,TRBD2,.,CASSPEEAGGQETQYF,TGTGCCAGCAGCCCCGAAGAAGCGGGAGGCCAAGAGACCCAGTACTTC
TRBJ2-2,TRBV7-9,.,.,CASSEHRTGELFF,TGTGCCAGCAGCGAACACCGCACCGGGGAGCTGTTTTTT
TRBJ2-7,TRBV5-6,.,.,CASSLGTFPLEQYF,TGTGCCAGCAGCTTGGGAACCTTCCCCCTGGAGCAGTACTTC
TRBJ2-6,TRBV29-1,TRBD1,.,CSAGPVQGVSGANVLTF,TGCAGCGCCGGTCCCGTACAGGGGGTATCTGGGGCCAACGTCCTGACTTTC
TRBJ2-2,TRBV10-3,.,.,CAISDAGPGELFF,TGTGCCATCAGTGACGCGGGCCCCGGGGAGCTGTTTTTT
TRBJ2-7,TRBV19,.,.,CASRRQCYEQYF,TGTGCCAGTAGACGACAGTGCTACGAGCAGTACTTC
TRBJ2-2,TRBV2,.,.,CASRGLATNTGELFF,TGTGCCAGCAGGGGGCTGGCGACGAACACCGGGGAGCTGTTTTTT
TRBJ2-5,TRBV19,.,.,CASSPNSEGTQYF,TGTGCCAGTAGTCCAAACTCGGAGGGGACCCAGTACTTC
TRBJ2-6,TRBV4-3,.,.,CASSPNIKGGANVLTF,TGCGCCAGCAGCCCGAATATCAAGGGTGGGGCCAACGTCCTGACTTTC
TRBJ2-7,TRBV29-1,TRBD2,.,CSVELNDASGRAGSYEQYF,TGCAGCGTTGAACTTAATGACGCTAGCGGGAGGGCGGGGTCCTACGAGCAGTACTTC
TRBJ1-2,TRBV5-1,.,once,CASSLGGTAYGYTF,TGCGCCAGCAGCTTGGGAGGGACGGCCTATGGCTACACCTTC
TRBJ2-7,TRBV6-5,TRBD1,.,CASSGQGRDEQYF,TGTGCCAGCAGTGGACAGGGACGAGACGAGCAGTACTTC
TRBJ2-7,TRBV7-8,.,.,CASSPGSYEQYF,TGTGCCAGCAGCCCGGGCTCCTACGAGCAGTACTTC
TRBJ1-1,TRBV19,.,.,CASKSSTEAFF,TGTGCCAGTAAATCTAGCACTGAAGCTTTCTTT
TRBJ1-2,TRBV29-1,.,.,CSVGTPYPGYYGYTF,TGCAGCGTTGGAACCCCGTATCCGGGTTACTATGGCTACACCTTC
TRBJ2-1,TRBV4-3,TRBD1,.,CASSQYRGSSNEQFF,TGCGCCAGCAGCCAATACAGGGGGTCCTCCAATGAGCAGTTCTTC
TRBJ2-5,TRBV6-5,.,.,CASSYGPGRETQYF,TGTGCCAGCAGTTACGGGCCGGGGAGAGAGACCCAGTACTTC
TRBJ2-1,TRBV7-8,TRBD2,.,CASSLRIIQAGKTYNEQFF,TGTGCCAGCAGCTTACGTATCATCCAAGCGGGAAAAACCTACAATGAGCAGTTCTTC
TRBJ2-7,TRBV4-1,.,.,CASSQVNPYEQYF,TGCGCCAGCAGCCAAGTAAACCCCTACGAGCAGTACTTC
TRBJ2-3,TRBV5-1,TRBD1,.,CASSRGQGANFLAFRTDTQYF,TGCGCCAGCAGCCGCGGACAGGGGGCGAATTTTTTGGCCTTTCGCACAGATACGCAGTATTTT
TRBJ2-7,TRBV10-1,.,.,CASSEGASPGDEQYF,TGCGCCAGCAGTGAAGGGGCCTCCCCCGGGGACGAGCAGTACTTC
TRBJ2-1,TRBV6-1,.,few,CASSEWGGEGNEQFF,TGTGCCAGCAGTGAATGGGGGGGCGAGGGCAATGAGCAGTTCTTC
TRBJ1-1,TRBV7-9,.,once,CASSLALRPTNTEAFF,TGTGCCAGCAGCTTAGCGCTGCGGCCGACGAACACTGAAGCTTTCTTT
TRBJ1-1,TRBV2,.,.,CASSEEGQSEAFF,TGTGCCAGCAGTGAAGAGGGGCAAAGTGAAGCTTTCTTT
TRBJ2-7,TRBV4-3,TRBD1,once,CASSQVYRGRYEQYF,TGCGCCAGCAGCCAAGTATACAGGGGGCGTTACGAGCAGTACTTC
TRBJ1-5,TRBV30,TRBD1,few,CAWSVQFGTGNQPQHF,TGTGCCTGGAGTGTACAATTTGGGACAGGGAATCAGCCCCAGCATTTT
TRBJ2-5,TRBV30,.,.,CPQTTGPKSYQETQYF,TGTCCTCAAACAACCGGACCGAAGTCGTACCAAGAGACCCAGTACTTC
TRBJ2-3,TRBV15,.,.,CATSKRRLSTDTQYF,TGTGCCACCAGCAAGAGGAGATTGAGCACAGATACGCAGTATTTT
TRBJ2-3,TRBV10-3,.,.,CATDHGADTQYF,TGTGCCACCGATCATGGCGCAGATACGCAGTATTTT
TRBJ2-2,TRBV19,TRBD2,.,CASSIRGRADTGELFF,TGTGCCAGTAGTATACGTGGGAGGGCCGACACCGGGGAGCTGTTTTTT
TRBJ1-4,TRBV28,TRBD1,.,CASRGTGGNEKLFF,TGTGCCAGCAGGGGTACAGGGGGTAATGAAAAACTGTTTTTT
TRBJ2-1,TRBV28,.,.,CASSLNRREQFF,TGTGCCAGCAGTCTGAATCGACGTGAGCAGTTCTTC
TRBJ2-5,TRBV20-1,TRBD2,.,CRLLAGVRYF,TGCAGACTACTAGCGGGAGTGCGGTACTTC
TRBJ2-5,TRBV18,.,.,CASSPPGPQETQYF,TGTGCCAGCTCACCGCCCGGGCCCCAAGAGACCCAGTACTTC
TRBJ2-3,TRBV6-1,TRBD2,once,CASTRLAGEDTQYF,TGTGCCAGCACAAGACTAGCGGGAGAGGATACGCAGTATTTT
TRBJ2-7,TRBV7-9,TRBD2,.,CASSTTSGPSYEQYF,TGTGCCAGCAGCACGACTAGCGGGCCTTCCTACGAGCAGTACTTC
TRBJ1-1,TRBV29-1,TRBD1,.,CSVDGQGLEAFF,TGCAGCGTTGATGGACAGGGTTTGGAAGCTTTCTTT